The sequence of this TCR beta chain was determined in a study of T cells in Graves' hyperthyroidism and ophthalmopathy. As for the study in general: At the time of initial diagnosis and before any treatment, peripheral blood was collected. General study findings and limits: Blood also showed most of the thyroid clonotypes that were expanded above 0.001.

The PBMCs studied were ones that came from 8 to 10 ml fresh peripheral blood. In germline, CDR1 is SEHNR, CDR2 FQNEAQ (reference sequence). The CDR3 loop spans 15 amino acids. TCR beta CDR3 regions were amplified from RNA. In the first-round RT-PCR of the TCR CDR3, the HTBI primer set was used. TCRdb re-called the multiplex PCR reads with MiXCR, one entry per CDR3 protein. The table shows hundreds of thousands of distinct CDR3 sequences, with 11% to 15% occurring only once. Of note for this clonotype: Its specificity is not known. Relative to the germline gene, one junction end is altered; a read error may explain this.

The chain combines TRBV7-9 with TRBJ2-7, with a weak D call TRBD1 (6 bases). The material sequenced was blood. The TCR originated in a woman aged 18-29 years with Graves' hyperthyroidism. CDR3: CTSSSRGTSTYEQYF. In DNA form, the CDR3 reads TGTACCAGCAGCTCCCGAGGGACATCGACCTACGAGCAGTACTTC.